This TCR beta chain appears in the sequencing data of a study of regulatory T cells in long-lasting Graves disease. Whole-study findings and limits: The sample size was small, and this may have reduced accuracy.

As concerns this clonotype: Its cognate antigen is unknown.

Relying on iRepertoire HTBI primers and Arm-PCR of CDR3 regions, the team built TCR beta libraries. TCRdb independently ran MiXCR on the multiplex PCR reads; one entry per CDR3 protein. The data hold some 370,000 distinct CDR3 sequences, with about a fifth observed a single time. Time point in this sample: persistent/refractory GD, antithyroid drugs over 5 years with positive TRAb. PBMC-extracted RNA yielded the TCR library. CDR3 length equals 17 residues. Germline V gene data show CDR1 as SGHVS and CDR2 as FQNEAQ. Losses at the gene ends were 1 base for V and 4 bases for J; bases not matched to a gene: 11.

This TCR derives from a female donor with Graves disease. J is TRBJ2-3 and V is TRBV7-8; TRBD2 aligns across 7 bases. This sample comprised peripheral blood mononuclear cells (PBMCs), obtained when the disease was refractory, from a patient treated with antithyroid drugs. The CDR3 protein is CASSLVGRRELPDTQYF. The CDR3 nucleotides are TGTGCCAGCAGCTTAGTTGGTCGGCGGGAGCTCCCAGATACGCAGTATTTT.